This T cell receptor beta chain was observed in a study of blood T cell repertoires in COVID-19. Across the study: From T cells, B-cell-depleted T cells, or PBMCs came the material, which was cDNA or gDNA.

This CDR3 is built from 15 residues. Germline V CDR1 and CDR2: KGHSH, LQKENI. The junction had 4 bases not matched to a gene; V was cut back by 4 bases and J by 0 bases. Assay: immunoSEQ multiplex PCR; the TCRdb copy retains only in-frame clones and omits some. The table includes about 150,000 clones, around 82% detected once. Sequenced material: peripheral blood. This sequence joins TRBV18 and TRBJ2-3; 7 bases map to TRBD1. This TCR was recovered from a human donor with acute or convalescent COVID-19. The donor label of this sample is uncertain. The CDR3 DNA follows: TGTGCCAGCTCACTGACAGGGATCAGCACAGATACGCAGTATTTT. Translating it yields CASSLTGISTDTQYF.